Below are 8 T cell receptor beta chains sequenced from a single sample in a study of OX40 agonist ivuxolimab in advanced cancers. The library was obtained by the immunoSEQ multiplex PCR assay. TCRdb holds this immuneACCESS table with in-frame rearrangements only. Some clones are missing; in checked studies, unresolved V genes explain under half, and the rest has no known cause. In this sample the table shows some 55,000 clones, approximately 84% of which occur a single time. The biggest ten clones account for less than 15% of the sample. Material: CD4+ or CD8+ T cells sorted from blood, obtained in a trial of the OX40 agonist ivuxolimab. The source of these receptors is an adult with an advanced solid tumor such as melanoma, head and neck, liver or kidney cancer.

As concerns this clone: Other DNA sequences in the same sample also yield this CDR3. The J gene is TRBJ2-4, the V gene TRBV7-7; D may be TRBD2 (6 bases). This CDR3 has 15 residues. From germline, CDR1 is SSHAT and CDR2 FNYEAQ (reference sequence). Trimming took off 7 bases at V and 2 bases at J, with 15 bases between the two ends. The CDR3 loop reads CASTQTGVPKNIQYF. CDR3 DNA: TGTGCCAGCACCCAAACGGGGGTACCCAAAAACATTCAGTACTTC.

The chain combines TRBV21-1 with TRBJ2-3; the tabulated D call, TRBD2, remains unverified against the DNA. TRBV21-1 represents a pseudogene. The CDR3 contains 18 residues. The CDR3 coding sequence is TGTGCCAGCAGCATAGAATCCCACCGAGCGGGAGAACCAGATACGCAGTATTTT. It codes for CASSIESHRAGEPDTQYF.

The CDR3 protein is CASRAGQGMWNIQYF. As DNA, the CDR3 is TGTGCCAGCAGAGCGGGACAGGGGATGTGGAACATTCAGTACTTC. The chain is built from TRBV6-6 and TRBJ2-4, with 10 bases fitting TRBD1. Germline V CDR1 and CDR2: MNHNY, SVGAGI (reference sequence). The CDR3 is 15 residues long. The junction had 9 bases not matched to a gene; V was cut back by 6 bases and J by 7 bases.

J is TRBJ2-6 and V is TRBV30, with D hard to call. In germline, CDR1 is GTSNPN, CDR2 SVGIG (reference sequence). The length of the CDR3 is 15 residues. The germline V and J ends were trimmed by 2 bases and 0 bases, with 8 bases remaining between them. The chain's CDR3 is CAWSLQLSGANVLTF. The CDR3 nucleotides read TGTGCCTGGAGTTTGCAGCTCTCTGGGGCCAACGTCCTGACTTTC.

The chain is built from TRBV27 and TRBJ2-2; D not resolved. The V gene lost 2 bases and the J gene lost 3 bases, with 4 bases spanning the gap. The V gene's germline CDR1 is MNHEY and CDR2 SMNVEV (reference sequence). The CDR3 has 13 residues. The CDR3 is CASSLGHTGELFF. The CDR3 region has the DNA TGTGCCAGCAGTTTAGGGCACACCGGGGAGCTGTTTTTT.

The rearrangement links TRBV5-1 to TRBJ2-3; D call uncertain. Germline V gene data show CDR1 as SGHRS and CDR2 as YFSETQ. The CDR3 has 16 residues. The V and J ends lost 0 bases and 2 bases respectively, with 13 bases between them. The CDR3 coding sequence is TGCGCCAGCAGCTTGGCTCCCAGTGGGGACACAGATACGCAGTATTTT. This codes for CASSLAPSGDTDTQYF.

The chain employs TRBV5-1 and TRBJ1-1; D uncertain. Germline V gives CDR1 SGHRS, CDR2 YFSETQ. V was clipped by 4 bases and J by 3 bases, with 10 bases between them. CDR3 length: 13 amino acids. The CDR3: CASSTHPDTEAFF. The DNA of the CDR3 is TGCGCCAGCAGCACCCACCCGGACACTGAAGCTTTCTTT.

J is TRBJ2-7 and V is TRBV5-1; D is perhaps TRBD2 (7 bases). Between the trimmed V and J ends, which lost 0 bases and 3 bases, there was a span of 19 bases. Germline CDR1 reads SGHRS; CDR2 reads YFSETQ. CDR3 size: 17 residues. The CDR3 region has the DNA TGCGCCAGCAGCTTGGAGGGCCCAAGGGGGGGATACTACGAGCAGTACTTC. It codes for CASSLEGPRGGYYEQYF. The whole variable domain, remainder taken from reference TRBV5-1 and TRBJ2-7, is KAGVTQTPRYLIKTRGQQVTLSCSPISGHRSVSWYQQTPGQGLQFLFEYFSETQRNKGNFPGRFSGRQFSNSRSEMNVSTLELGDSALYLCASSLEGPRGGYYEQYFGPGTRLTVT.